A selection of T cell receptor beta chains follows, all from one sample in a study of blood T cells in healthy people across ages. MiXCR was run by TCRdb on the 5' RACE reads, yielding one entry per CDR3 protein. The table includes some 1,500,000 distinct CDR3 sequences, approximately 43% detected once. The source material was blood. These receptors were obtained from a woman aged 18 to 35 in good health. The CDR3 runs from the conserved cysteine through the conserved F or W. Part of the rows lack a size; the others show once, few, many or a class for expanded clones.

size	V	CDR3
-	TRBV3-1	CASSQEARSPLHF
-	TRBV12-3/TRBV12-4	CASTQPGGQGGPHTDTQYF
-	TRBV15	CATSRPAGGIAYNEQFF
-	TRBV5-1	CASSLGGAGVVYNEQFF
few	TRBV29-1	CSVEGTSISTDTQYF
-	TRBV20-1	CCVQGNYGYTF
-	TRBV27	CASSLKEDTDTQYF
few	TRBV12-3/TRBV12-4	CASRFDYFHANTGELFF
-	TRBV28	CASSSPGLAEFSYNEQYF
few	TRBV12-3/TRBV12-4	CATSTGPGSPLHF
-	TRBV10-3	CAISLGGGANNEQYF
few	TRBV29-1	CSVEVPDLYNERFF
-	TRBV20-1	CSAKTSGRNTGELFF
-	TRBV10-3	CAVGTTFFSGNTIYF
-	TRBV27	CASSLGQGWNQPQHF
few	TRBV4-1	CASSQVVRGETLSYEQYF
few	TRBV10-3	CAISEPRWLFGNEQYF
few	TRBV7-2	CASSGRGSNEKLFF
many	TRBV7-9	CASSLVIGAHNEQFF
-	TRBV27	CASRDARASTDTQYF
-	TRBV7-2	CASSLATGTSGRTYEQYF
many	TRBV11-2	CASTYSNIGDEQYF
-	TRBV3-1	CASSQSQNSPLHF
few	TRBV6-2/TRBV6-3	CASSSPPGSGNYNEQFF
-	TRBV5-1	CASSLTAGSNEQFF